Below are 8 T cell receptor beta chains sequenced from a single sample in a study of blood T cell repertoires in COVID-19. Profiling relied on immunoSEQ multiplex PCR, and the TCRdb table lists in-frame clones only, not all of them. The data contain 200,000 to 300,000 clones, around 92% of them singletons. Sequenced: peripheral blood. The receptors here all came from a person aged 18 to 30 with COVID-19, enrolled during active disease.

The chain is built from TRBV3-1 (or the pseudogene TRBV3-2) and TRBJ2-1; the match to TRBD2 covers 7 bases. The V segment lost 4 bases and the J segment 8 bases; nucleotides outside the gene matches: 11. This CDR3 has 15 residues. Germline V CDR1 and CDR2: LGHDT, YNNKEL (reference sequence). The CDR3 is CASSPSSGPADEQFF. The CDR3 DNA reads as TGTGCCAGCAGCCCGTCTAGCGGCCCCGCGGATGAGCAGTTCTTC.

The chain uses TRBV6-6 and TRBJ2-1, with TRBD2 matching over 12 bases. The CDR3 totals 16 residues. The V and J ends lost 7 bases and 0 bases, in that order; junction bases with no gene match: 4. The germline V gene encodes CDR1 MNHNY and CDR2 SVGAGI (reference sequence). CDR3 sequence (DNA): TGTGCCAGCAACCCGACTAGCGGGAGCTCCTACAATGAGCAGTTCTTC. It yields the protein CASNPTSGSSYNEQFF.

This sequence joins TRBV5-5 and TRBJ1-5; 7 nucleotides match TRBD1. Germline V gene lookup returns CDR1 SGHKS and CDR2 YYEKEE (reference sequence). The CDR3 loop spans 15 amino acids. The J segment lost 4 bases and the V segment lost 0 bases, leaving 4 bases of the junction unmatched. The CDR3 is CASSLEGTVNQPQHF. CDR3 coding DNA: TGTGCCAGCAGCTTGGAGGGGACAGTAAATCAGCCCCAGCATTTT. Full variable domain (outside the CDR3, taken from reference TRBV5-5 and TRBJ1-5): DAGVTQSPTHLIKTRGQQVTLRCSPISGHKSVSWYQQVLGQGPQFIFQYYEKEERGRGNFPDRFSARQFPNYSSELNVNALLLGDSALYLCASSLEGTVNQPQHFGDGTRLSIL.

The chain employs TRBV12-5 and TRBJ2-3; possibly TRBD2 for D (5 bases). The CDR3 is 15 amino acids. CDR1 is LGHNT, CDR2 FRNRAP, per germline. V lost 0 bases and J 3 bases, leaving 10 bases between the germline ends. This CDR3 reads CASGLVGGPTDTQYF. The CDR3 bases are TGTGCTAGTGGTTTGGTTGGCGGGCCGACAGATACGCAGTATTTT.

The V gene is TRBV7-9, the J gene TRBJ2-3; a possible D gene is TRBD2 (7 bases). Germline lookup yields CDR1 SEHNR and CDR2 FQNEAQ (reference sequence). V was clipped by 3 bases and J by 4 bases, with 11 bases between them. This CDR3 is 14 amino acids long. The CDR3, as DNA: TGTGCCAGCAGCTTGGGGGGGCGAGCAGATACGCAGTATTTT. This gives the protein CASSLGGRADTQYF.

The chain recombines TRBV4-3 with TRBJ2-2; no definite D call. Looked up from germline, CDR1 is LGHNA and CDR2 is YSLEER. This CDR3 is 13 amino acids long. V gave up 0 bases and J gave up 6 bases, with 5 bases separating them. CDR3 region: CASSQEAPGELFF. The CDR3 nucleotides read TGCGCCAGCAGCCAAGAGGCCCCCGGGGAGCTGTTTTTT.

The rearrangement joins TRBV2 to TRBJ1-1, with 9 bases that match TRBD1. The J segment lost 2 bases and the V segment lost 7 bases, leaving 5 bases of the junction unmatched. Looked up from germline, CDR1 is SNHLY and CDR2 is FYNNEI. This CDR3 has 14 residues. DNA for the CDR3: TGTGCCAGCAACACAGGGGGCATCAACACTGAAGCTTTCTTT. Residues: CASNTGGINTEAFF.

This clone was detected only once. The chain has TRBV10-3 and TRBJ1-1, with D unclear. V was clipped by 6 bases and J by 2 bases, with 10 bases between them. Germline V gene sequence: CDR1 ENHRY, CDR2 SYGVKD. The length of the CDR3 is 13 residues. The CDR3 DNA reads as TGTGCCATCAGCCTTGGAGGCAACACTGAAGCTTTCTTT. Translated, it gives CAISLGGNTEAFF.